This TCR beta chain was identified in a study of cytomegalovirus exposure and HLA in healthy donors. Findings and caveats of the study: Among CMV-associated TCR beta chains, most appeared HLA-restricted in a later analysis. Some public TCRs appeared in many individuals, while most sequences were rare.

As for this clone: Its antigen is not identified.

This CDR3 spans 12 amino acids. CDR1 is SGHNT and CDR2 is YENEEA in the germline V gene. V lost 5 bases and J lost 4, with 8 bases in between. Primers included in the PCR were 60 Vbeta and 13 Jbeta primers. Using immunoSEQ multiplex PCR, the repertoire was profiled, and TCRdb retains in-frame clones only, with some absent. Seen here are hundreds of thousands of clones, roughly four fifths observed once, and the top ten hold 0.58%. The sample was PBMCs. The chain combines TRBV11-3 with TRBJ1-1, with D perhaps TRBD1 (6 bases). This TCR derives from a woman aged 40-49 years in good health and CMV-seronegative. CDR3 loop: CASSRGGTEAFF. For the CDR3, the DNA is TGTGCCAGCAGCCGAGGGGGCACTGAAGCTTTCTTT.